The clone carrying this T cell receptor (beta chain) has a single count. The record originates from a study of brain T cells in children with intractable seizures. The CDR3 runs to 15 residues. Per germline, CDR1 MNHEY and CDR2 SMNVEV (reference sequence). V was clipped by 4 bases and J by 2 bases; unmatched bases: 3. Generated by immunoSEQ multiplex PCR, the TCRdb table keeps only in-frame clones and is missing some. The table records 300,000 to 400,000 clones, over 90% of them present only once. Time point specified: blood from clinic visit 5 months post-surgery; TSC patient then seizure free. At least one anti-epileptic drug was given before surgery.

The sequenced sample was peripheral blood, obtained less than 6 months after surgery. This sequence was found in a boy younger than two with tuberous sclerosis and intractable seizures. The rearrangement uses TRBV27 and TRBJ2-7; TRBD2 matches at 12 bases. The CDR3 sequence: CASSSGLAGTYEQYF. The CDR3 DNA reads as TGTGCCAGCAGTTCTGGACTAGCGGGGACCTACGAGCAGTACTTC.